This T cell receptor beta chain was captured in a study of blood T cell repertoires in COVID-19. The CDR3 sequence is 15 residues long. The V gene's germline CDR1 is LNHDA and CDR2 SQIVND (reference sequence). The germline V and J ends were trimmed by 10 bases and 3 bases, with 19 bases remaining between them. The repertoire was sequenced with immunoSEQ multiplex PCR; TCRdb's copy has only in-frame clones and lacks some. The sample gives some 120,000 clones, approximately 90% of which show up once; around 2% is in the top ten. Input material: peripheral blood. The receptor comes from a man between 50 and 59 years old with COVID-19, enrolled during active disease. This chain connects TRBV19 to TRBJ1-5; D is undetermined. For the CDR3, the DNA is TGTGCCACAGAAGACCTGGCAGGCTTCAATCAGCCCCAGCATTTT. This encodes CATEDLAGFNQPQHF.